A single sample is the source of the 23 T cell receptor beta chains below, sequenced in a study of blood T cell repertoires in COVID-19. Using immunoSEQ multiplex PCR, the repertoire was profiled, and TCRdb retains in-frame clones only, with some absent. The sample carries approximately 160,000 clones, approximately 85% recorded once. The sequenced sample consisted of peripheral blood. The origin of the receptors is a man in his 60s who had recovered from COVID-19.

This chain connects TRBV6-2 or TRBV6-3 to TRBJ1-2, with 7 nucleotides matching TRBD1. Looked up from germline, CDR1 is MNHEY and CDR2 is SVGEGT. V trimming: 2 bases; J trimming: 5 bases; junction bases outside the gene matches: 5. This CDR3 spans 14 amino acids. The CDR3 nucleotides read TGTGCCAGCAGTTACGACAGGGAATTATATGGCTACACCTTC. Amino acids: CASSYDRELYGYTF.

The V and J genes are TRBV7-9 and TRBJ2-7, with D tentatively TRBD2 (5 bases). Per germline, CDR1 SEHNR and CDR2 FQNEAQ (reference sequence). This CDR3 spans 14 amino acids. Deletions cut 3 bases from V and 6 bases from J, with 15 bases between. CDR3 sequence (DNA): TGTGCCAGCAGCTTTGGAGGTTTGACAACCGAGCAGTACTTC. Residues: CASSFGGLTTEQYF. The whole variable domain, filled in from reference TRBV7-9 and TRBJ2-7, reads DTGVSQNPRHKITKRGQNVTFRCDPISEHNRLYWYRQTLGQGPEFLTYFQNEAQLEKSRLLSDRFSAERPKGSFSTLEIQRTEQGDSAMYLCASSFGGLTTEQYFGPGTRLTVT.

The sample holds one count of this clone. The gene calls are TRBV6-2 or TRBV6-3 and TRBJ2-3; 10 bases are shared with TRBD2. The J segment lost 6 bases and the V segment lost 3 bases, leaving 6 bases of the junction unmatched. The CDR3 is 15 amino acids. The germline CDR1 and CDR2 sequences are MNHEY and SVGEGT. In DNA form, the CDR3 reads TGTGCCAGCAGTTATGGAGCGGGGGGGGCGGATACGCAGTATTTT. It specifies CASSYGAGGADTQYF.

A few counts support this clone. DNA for the CDR3: TGTGCCAGCTCACCTTCCGAGAGAAGGGGCAGTGATGGCTACACCTTC. Amino acids: CASSPSERRGSDGYTF. J is TRBJ1-2 and V is TRBV18; D perhaps matches TRBD1 (5 bases). Germline CDR1 reads KGHSH; CDR2 reads LQKENI. The ends were cut back, 3 bases at V and 6 bases at J, with 20 bases in the middle. This CDR3 is 16 amino acids long.

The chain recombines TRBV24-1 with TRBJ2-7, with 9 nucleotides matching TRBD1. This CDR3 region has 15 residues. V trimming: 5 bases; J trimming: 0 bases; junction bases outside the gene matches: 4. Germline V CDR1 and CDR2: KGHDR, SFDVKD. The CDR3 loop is CATSGGQGSSYEQYF. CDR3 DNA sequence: TGTGCCACCAGTGGGGGACAGGGTAGCTCCTACGAGCAGTACTTC.

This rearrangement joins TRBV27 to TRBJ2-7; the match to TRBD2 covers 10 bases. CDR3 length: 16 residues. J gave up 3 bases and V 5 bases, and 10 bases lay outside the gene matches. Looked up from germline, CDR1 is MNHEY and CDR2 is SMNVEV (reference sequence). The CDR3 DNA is TGTGCCAGCAGTCCTACCCAGCGGGGGGGCTTCTACGAGCAGTACTTC. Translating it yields CASSPTQRGGFYEQYF.

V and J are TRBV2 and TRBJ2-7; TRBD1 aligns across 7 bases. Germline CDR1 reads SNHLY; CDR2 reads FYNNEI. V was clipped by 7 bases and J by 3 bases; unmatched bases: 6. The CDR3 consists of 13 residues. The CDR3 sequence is CASKLGQVYEQYF. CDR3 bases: TGTGCCAGCAAGTTAGGACAGGTCTACGAGCAGTACTTC.

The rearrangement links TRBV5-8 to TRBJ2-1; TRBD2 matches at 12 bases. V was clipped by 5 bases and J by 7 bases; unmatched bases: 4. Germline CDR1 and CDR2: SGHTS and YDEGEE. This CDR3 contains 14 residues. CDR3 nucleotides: TGTGCCAGCAGTCTAGGACTAGCGGGGAATGAGCAGTTCTTC. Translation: CASSLGLAGNEQFF.

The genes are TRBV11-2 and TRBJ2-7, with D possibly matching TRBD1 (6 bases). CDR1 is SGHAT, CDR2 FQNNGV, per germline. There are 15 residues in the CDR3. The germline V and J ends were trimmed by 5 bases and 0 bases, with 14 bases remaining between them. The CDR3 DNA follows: TGTGCCAGCAGCCGTAACCGGGACAACTCCTACGAGCAGTACTTC. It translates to CASSRNRDNSYEQYF.

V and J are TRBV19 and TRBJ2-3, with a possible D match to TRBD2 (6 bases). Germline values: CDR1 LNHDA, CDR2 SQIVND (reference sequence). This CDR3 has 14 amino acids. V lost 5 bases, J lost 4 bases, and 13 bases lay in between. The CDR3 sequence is CASSFGTGADTQYF. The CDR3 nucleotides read TGTGCCAGTAGTTTCGGGACGGGAGCAGATACGCAGTATTTT. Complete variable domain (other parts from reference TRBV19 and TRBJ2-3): DGGITQSPKYLFRKEGQNVTLSCEQNLNHDAMYWYRQDPGQGLRLIYYSQIVNDFQKGDIAEGYSVSREKKESFPLTVTSAQKNPTAFYLCASSFGTGADTQYFGPGTRLTVL.

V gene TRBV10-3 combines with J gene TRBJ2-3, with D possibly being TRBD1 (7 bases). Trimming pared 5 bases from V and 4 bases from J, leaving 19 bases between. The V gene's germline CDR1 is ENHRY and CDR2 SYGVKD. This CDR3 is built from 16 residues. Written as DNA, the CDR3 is TGTGCCATCAGTCCTTCGGACAGGAGGGTAGCAGATACGCAGTATTTT. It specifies CAISPSDRRVADTQYF.

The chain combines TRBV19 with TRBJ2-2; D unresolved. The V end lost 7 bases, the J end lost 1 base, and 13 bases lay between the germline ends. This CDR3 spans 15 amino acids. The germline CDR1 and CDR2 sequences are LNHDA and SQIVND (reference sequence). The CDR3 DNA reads TGTGCCAGTACCCCCGGTTTTGGGAACACCGGGGAGCTGTTTTTT. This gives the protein CASTPGFGNTGELFF.

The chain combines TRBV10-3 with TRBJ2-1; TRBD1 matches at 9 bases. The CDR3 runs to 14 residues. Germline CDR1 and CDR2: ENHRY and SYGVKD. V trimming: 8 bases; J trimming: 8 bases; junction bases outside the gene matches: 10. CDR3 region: CAISGTGTIDEQFF. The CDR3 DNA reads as TGTGCCATCTCCGGGACAGGGACTATAGATGAGCAGTTCTTC.

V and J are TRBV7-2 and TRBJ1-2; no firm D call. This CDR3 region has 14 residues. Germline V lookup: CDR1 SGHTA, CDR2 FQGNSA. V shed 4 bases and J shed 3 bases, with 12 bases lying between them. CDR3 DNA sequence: TGTGCCAGCAGCTCCGCGGGCGGACACTATGGCTACACCTTC. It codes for CASSSAGGHYGYTF.

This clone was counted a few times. The CDR3 sequence is CSAARGGNNEQFF. CDR3 nucleotide sequence: TGCAGCGCCGCCCGGGGAGGGAACAATGAGCAGTTCTTC. The chain carries TRBV29-1 and TRBJ2-1; the match to TRBD2 covers 7 bases. CDR1 and CDR2 from the germline V gene are SQVTM and ANQGSEA. Losses at the gene ends were 7 bases for V and 5 bases for J; bases not matched to a gene: 8. CDR3 length: 13 residues.

CDR3 sequence: CASSERTSPGIDTQYF. In DNA, the CDR3 is TGTGCCAGCAGTGAACGGACTAGCCCAGGAATAGATACGCAGTATTTT. The chain combines TRBV6-1 with TRBJ2-3; 8 bases line up with TRBD2. There are 16 residues in the CDR3. CDR1 and CDR2 (germline): MNHNS, SASEGT. V was clipped by 2 bases and J by 5 bases; unmatched bases: 9.

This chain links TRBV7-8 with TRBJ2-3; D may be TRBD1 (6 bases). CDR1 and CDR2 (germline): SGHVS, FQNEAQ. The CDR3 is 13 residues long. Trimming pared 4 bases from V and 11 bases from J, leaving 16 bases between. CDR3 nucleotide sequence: TGTGCCAGCAGCTCCAGTCGGTCAGGGGTGCAGTATTTT. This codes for CASSSSRSGVQYF.

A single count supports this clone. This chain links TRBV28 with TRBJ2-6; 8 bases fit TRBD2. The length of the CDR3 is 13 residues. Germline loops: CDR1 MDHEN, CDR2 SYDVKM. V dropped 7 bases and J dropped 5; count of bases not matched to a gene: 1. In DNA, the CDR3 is TGTGCCAGCACGGGGGGGAGGGCCAACGTCCTGACTTTC. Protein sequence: CASTGGRANVLTF.

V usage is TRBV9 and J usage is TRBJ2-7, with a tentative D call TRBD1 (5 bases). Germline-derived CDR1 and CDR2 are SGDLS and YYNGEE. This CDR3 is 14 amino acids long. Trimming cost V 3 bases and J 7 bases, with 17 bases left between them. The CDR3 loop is CASSDRQNLREQYF. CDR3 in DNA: TGTGCCAGCAGCGACCGACAGAACCTAAGGGAGCAGTACTTC.

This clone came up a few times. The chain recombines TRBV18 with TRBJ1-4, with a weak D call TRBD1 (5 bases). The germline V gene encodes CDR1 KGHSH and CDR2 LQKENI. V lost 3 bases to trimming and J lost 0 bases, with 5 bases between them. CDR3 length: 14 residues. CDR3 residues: CASSPTATNEKLFF. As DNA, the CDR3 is TGTGCCAGCTCACCGACAGCAACTAATGAAAAACTGTTTTTT.

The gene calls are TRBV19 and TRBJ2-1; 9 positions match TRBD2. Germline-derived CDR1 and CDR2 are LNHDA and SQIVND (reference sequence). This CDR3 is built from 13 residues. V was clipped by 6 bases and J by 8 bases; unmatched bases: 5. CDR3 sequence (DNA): TGTGCCAGTAGGGCGGGGGGGCGAGATGAGCAGTTCTTC. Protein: CASRAGGRDEQFF. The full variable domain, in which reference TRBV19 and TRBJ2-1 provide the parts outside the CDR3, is DGGITQSPKYLFRKEGQNVTLSCEQNLNHDAMYWYRQDPGQGLRLIYYSQIVNDFQKGDIAEGYSVSREKKESFPLTVTSAQKNPTAFYLCASRAGGRDEQFFGPGTRLTVL.

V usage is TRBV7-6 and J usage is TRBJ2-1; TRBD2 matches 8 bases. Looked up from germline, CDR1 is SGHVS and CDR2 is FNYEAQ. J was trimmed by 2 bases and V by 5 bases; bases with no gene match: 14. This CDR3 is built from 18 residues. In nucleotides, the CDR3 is TGTGCCAGCAGCCCCGGGGGGGGGACCGGACGCACCTACAATGAGCAGTTCTTC. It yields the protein CASSPGGGTGRTYNEQFF.

CDR3 sequence reads: CASSLLMSRQVQYF. The DNA of the CDR3 is TGTGCCAGCAGCTTGCTGATGTCCCGACAGGTTCAGTACTTC. V is TRBV5-5 and J is TRBJ2-4; maybe TRBD1 (6 bases). V lost 1 base, J lost 11 bases, and 16 bases lay in between. This CDR3 has 14 amino acids. Germline V CDR1 and CDR2: SGHKS, YYEKEE (reference sequence).